The clone carrying this T cell receptor beta chain was seen only once. The antigen is unknown. Extraction and reverse transcription of RNA yielded cDNA as the sequencing template. Clones were read by immunoSEQ multiplex PCR, and TCRdb kept only the in-frame ones, dropping some. The sample contains some 120,000 clones, under 65% of which appear only once. This sample is drawn from a study of CD8+ T cells in alopecia areata. Regarding the study as a whole: During tofacitinib treatment, many expanded lesional clones remained in scalp and blood.

The treatment is: oral pan-JAK inhibitor, 5-10 mg twice daily. The CDR3 has 16 amino acids. From germline, CDR1 is SGDLS and CDR2 YYNGEE. V shed 4 bases, J shed 2 bases, and the junction held 8 bases outside the gene matches. The receptor was derived from a human donor with alopecia areata. The chain recombines TRBV9 with TRBJ2-3; 9 positions match TRBD2. This specimen was CD4+ T cells sorted from blood, taken at week 4, from a patient treated with tofacitinib. Here the CDR3 DNA reads TGTGCCAGCAGCCCCCGCACTAGCGGGTTCACAGATACGCAGTATTTT. It specifies CASSPRTSGFTDTQYF. Full variable domain (outside the CDR3, taken from reference TRBV9 and TRBJ2-3): DSGVTQTPKHLITATGQRVTLRCSPRSGDLSVYWYQQSLDQGLQFLIQYYNGEERAKGNILERFSAQQFPDLHSELNLSSLELGDSALYFCASSPRTSGFTDTQYFGPGTRLTVL.